A selection of T cell receptor beta chains follows, all from one sample in a study of identifying expanded T cells in peripheral blood. Clones were read by immunoSEQ multiplex PCR, and TCRdb kept only the in-frame ones, dropping some. The data hold over 65,000 clones, with about 90% observed a single time. Sequencing was performed on blood. The receptors stem from a person aged 18-69 years in good health. Both conserved end residues are part of each CDR3. The D gene is left open where the match is weak. For some rows the clone size is stated as once, few or many, or as a class when expanded; others skip it.

v_call	j_call	d_call	clone_size	cdr3_nt	cdr3_aa
TRBV2	TRBJ1-2	.	.	TGTGCCAGCACGAGTGAACCCAACTATGGCTACACCTTC	CASTSEPNYGYTF
TRBV11-2	TRBJ2-1	TRBD2	once	TGTGCCAGCAGCGCTATAGCGGGAGCTGAGCAGTTCTTC	CASSAIAGAEQFF
TRBV4-2	TRBJ1-2	.	.	TGTGCCAGCAGACCCGACGGGGCTATCTATGGCTACACCTTC	CASRPDGAIYGYTF
TRBV19	TRBJ1-1	.	.	TGTGCCAGTAGTATCGGGTTAGAAGCTTTCTTT	CASSIGLEAFF
TRBV6-5	TRBJ1-2	.	.	TGTGCCAGCAGTTACTCAAACCGAGGGGACTATGGCTACACCTTC	CASSYSNRGDYGYTF
TRBV13	TRBJ2-1	TRBD1	.	TGTGCCAGCAGCGTGGGACAGGACAATGAGCAGTTCTTC	CASSVGQDNEQFF
TRBV2	TRBJ2-6	TRBD1	.	TGTGCCAGCAGAGGACAGGGGGCTGGGGCCAACGTCCTGACTTTC	CASRGQGAGANVLTF
TRBV7-9	TRBJ1-1	.	.	TGTGCCAGCAGCTTAGAAGGGGTCACTGAAGCTTTCTTT	CASSLEGVTEAFF
TRBV4-3	TRBJ1-2	TRBD1	.	TGCGCCAGCAGACAAGATGCAGGGGGCCCAGGCTATGGCTACACCTTC	CASRQDAGGPGYGYTF
TRBV20-1	TRBJ2-1	.	few	TGCAGTGCTAGTGATAGTCGTGAGCAGTTCTTC	CSASDSREQFF
TRBV29-1	TRBJ2-5	.	once	TGCAGCGTTGCCGGGGACACTGGGTGGGCGGCCCAGTACTTC	CSVAGDTGWAAQYF
TRBV7-9	TRBJ1-1	.	.	TGTGCCAGCAGCAGACAGGCCCTCCCTGTTGAAGCTTTCTTT	CASSRQALPVEAFF
TRBV5-1	TRBJ1-2	TRBD1	.	TGCGCCAGCAGCCCGGGACAGGGACAAGGGAAGGCCTATGGCTACACCTTC	CASSPGQGQGKAYGYTF
TRBV6-1	TRBJ1-5	TRBD1	once	TGTGCCAGCAGTAGGGGACAGACCCCAGGGGCCCAGCATTTT	CASSRGQTPGAQHF